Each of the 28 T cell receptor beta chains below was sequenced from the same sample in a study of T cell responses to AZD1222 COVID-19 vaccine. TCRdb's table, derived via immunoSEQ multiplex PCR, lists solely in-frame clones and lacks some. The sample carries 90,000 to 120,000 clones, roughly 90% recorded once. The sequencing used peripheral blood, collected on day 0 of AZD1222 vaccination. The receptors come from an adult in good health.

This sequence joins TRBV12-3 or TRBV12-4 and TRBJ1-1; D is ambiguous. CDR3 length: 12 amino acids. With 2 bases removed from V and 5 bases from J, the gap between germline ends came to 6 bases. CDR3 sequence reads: CASSLSPTEAFF. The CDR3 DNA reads TGTGCCAGCAGTTTATCGCCAACTGAAGCTTTCTTT.

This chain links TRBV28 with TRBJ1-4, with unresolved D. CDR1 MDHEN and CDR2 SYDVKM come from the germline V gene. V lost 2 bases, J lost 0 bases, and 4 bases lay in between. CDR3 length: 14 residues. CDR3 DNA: TGTGCCAGCAGTTTAATTGCAACTAATGAAAAACTGTTTTTT. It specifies CASSLIATNEKLFF.

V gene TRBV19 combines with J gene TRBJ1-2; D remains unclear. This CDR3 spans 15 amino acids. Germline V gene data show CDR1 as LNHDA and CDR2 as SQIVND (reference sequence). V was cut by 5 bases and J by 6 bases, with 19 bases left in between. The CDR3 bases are TGTGCCAGTAGTCGAGTGGTAGGGCAGGTTCATGGCTACACCTTC. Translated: CASSRVVGQVHGYTF.

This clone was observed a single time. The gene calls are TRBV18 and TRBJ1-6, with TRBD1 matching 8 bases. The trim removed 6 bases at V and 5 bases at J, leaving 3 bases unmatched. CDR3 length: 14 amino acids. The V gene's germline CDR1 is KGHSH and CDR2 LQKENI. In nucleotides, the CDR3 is TGTGCCAGCTCCCTGGGACAGGATAATTCACCCCTCCACTTT. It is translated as CASSLGQDNSPLHF.

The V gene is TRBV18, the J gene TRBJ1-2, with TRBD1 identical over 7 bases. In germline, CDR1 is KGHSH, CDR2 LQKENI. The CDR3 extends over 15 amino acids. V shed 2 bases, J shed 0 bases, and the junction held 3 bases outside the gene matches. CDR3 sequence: CASSPWDSPNYGYTF. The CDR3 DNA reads TGTGCCAGCTCACCATGGGACAGCCCTAACTATGGCTACACCTTC.

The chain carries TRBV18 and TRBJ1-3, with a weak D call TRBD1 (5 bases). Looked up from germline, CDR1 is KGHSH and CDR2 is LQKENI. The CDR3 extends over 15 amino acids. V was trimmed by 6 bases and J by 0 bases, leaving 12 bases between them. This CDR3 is CASSRDPSSGNTIYF. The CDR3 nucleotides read TGTGCCAGCTCTCGGGACCCTAGCTCTGGAAACACCATATATTTT.

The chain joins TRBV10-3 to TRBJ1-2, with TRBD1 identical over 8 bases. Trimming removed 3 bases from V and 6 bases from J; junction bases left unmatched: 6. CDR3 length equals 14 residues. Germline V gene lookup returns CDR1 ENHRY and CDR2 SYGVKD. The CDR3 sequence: CAISDKKQGDGYTF. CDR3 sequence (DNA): TGTGCCATCAGTGATAAAAAACAGGGGGATGGCTACACCTTC.

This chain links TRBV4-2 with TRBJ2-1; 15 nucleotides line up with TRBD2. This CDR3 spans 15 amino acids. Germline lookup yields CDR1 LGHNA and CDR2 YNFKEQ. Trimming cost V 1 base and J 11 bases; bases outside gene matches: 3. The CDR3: CASSQGTSGGDQQFF. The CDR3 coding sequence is TGTGCCAGCAGCCAAGGGACTAGCGGGGGGGACCAGCAGTTCTTC.

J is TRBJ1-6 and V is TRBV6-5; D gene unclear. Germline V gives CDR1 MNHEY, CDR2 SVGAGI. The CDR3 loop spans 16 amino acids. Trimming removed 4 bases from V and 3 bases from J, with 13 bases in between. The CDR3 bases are TGTGCCAGCAGTTCCCTCGGACGGGACTATAATTCACCCCTCCACTTT. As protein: CASSSLGRDYNSPLHF.

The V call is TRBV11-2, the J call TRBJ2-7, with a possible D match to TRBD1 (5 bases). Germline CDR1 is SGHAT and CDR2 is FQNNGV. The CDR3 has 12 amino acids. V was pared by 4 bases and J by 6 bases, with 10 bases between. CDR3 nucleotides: TGTGCCAGCAGCTCCTTGACAGCCGAGCAGTACTTC. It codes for CASSSLTAEQYF.

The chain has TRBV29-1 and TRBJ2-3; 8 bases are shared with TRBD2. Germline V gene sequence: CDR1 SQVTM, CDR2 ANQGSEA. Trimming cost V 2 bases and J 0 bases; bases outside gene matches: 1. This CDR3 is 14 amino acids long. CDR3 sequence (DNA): TGCAGCGTTGAAACTAGCGGAAGCACAGATACGCAGTATTTT. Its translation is CSVETSGSTDTQYF.

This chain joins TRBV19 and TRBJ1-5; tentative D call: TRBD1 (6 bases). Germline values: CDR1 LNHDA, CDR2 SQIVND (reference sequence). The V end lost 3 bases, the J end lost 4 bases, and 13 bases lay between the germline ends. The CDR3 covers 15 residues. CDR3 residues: CASSISTGPNQPQHF. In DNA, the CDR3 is TGTGCCAGTAGTATCTCTACAGGGCCTAATCAGCCCCAGCATTTT.

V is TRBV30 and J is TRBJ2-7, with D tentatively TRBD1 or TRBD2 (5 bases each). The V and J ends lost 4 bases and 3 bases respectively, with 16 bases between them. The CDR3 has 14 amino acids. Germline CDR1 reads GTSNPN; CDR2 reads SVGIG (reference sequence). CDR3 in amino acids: CAWNEGREIYEQYF. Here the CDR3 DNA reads TGTGCCTGGAACGAGGGCAGGGAAATCTACGAGCAGTACTTC.

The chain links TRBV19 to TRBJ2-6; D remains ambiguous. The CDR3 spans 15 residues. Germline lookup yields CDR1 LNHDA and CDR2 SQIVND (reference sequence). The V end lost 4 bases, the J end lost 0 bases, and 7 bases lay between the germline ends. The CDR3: CASSTSVSGANVLTF. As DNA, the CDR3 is TGTGCCAGTAGTACCTCAGTCTCTGGGGCCAACGTCCTGACTTTC.

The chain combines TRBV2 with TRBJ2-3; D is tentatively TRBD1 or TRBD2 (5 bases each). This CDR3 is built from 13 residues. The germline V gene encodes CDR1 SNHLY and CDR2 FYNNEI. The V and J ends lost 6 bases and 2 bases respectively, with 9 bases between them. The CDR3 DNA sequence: TGTGCCAGCAGGGGACCCTTCACAGATACGCAGTATTTT. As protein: CASRGPFTDTQYF.

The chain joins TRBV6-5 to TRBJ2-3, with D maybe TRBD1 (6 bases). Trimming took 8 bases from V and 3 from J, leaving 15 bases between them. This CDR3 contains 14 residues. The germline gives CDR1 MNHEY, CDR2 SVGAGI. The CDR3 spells CASRGHPKTDTQYF. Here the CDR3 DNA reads TGTGCCAGCCGGGGACACCCCAAGACAGATACGCAGTATTTT.

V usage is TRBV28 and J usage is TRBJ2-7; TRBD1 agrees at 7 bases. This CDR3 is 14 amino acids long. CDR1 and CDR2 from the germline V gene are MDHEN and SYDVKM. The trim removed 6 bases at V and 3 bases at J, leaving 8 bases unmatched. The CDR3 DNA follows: TGTGCCAGCAGGCAAGGGGGCGCCGACTACGAGCAGTACTTC. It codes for CASRQGGADYEQYF. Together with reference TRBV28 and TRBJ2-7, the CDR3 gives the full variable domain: DVKVTQSSRYLVKRTGEKVFLECVQDMDHENMFWYRQDPGLGLRLIYFSYDVKMKEKGDIPEGYSVSREKKERFSLILESASTNQTSMYLCASRQGGADYEQYFGPGTRLTVT.

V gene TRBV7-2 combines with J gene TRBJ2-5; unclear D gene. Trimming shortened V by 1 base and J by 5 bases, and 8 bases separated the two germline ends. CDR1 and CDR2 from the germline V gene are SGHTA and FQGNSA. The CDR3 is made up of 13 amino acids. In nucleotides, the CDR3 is TGTGCCAGCAGCTTAGAAGTAATTGAGACCCAGTACTTC. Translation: CASSLEVIETQYF.

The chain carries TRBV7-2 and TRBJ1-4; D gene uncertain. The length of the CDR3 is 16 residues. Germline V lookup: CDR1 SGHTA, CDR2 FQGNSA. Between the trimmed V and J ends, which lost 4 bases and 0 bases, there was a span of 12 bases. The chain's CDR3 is CASSSRHTSTNEKLFF. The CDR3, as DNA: TGTGCCAGCAGCTCGCGTCACACCTCAACTAATGAAAAACTGTTTTTT.

The CDR3 loop reads CASRRDNSPLHF. CDR3 DNA sequence: TGCGCCAGCAGGAGGGATAATTCACCCCTCCACTTT. The rearrangement uses TRBV5-1 and TRBJ1-6; D gene unclear. The CDR3 extends over 12 amino acids. Trimming took 5 bases from V and 5 from J, leaving 5 bases between them. The germline V gene has CDR1 SGHRS and CDR2 YFSETQ.

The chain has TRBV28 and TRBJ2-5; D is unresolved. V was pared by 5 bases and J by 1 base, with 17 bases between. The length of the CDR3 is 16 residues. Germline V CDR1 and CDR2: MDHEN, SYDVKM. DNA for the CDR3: TGTGCCAGCAGTGAAATCGAAAGTTGGTCCCAAGAGACCCAGTACTTC. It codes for CASSEIESWSQETQYF.

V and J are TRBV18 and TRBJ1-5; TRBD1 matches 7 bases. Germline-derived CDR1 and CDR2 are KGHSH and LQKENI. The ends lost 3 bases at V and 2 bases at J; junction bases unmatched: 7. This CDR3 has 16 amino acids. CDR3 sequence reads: CASSPRQGDGNQPQHF. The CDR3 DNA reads TGTGCCAGCTCACCCAGACAGGGAGATGGCAATCAGCCCCAGCATTTT.

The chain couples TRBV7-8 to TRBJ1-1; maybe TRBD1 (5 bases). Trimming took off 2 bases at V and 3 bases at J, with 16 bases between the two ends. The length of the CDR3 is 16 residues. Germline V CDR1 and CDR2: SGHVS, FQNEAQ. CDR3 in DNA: TGTGCCAGCAGCTTAATAGGTCTGGGGCAGGACACTGAAGCTTTCTTT. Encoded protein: CASSLIGLGQDTEAFF.

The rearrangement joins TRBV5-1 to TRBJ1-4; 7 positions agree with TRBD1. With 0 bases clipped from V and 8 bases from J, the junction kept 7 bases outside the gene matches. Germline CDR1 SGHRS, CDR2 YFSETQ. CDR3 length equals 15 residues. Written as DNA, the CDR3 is TGCGCCAGCAGCTTGGCCGACAGGGAGGGGGAAAAACTGTTTTTT. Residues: CASSLADREGEKLFF.

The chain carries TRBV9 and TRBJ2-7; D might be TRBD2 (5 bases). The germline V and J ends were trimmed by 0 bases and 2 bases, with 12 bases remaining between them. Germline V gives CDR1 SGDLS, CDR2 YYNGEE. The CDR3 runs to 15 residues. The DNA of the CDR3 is TGTGCCAGCAGCGTAGTCGGGGATCGGGCCTACGAGCAGTACTTC. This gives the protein CASSVVGDRAYEQYF.

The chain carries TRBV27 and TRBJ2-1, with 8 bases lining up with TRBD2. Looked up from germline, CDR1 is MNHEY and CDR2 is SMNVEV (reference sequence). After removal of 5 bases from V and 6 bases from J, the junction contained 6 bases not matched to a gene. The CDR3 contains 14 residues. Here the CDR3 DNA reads TGTGCCAGCAGTGGGGCGGGAGGAAGCAATGAGCAGTTCTTC. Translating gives CASSGAGGSNEQFF.

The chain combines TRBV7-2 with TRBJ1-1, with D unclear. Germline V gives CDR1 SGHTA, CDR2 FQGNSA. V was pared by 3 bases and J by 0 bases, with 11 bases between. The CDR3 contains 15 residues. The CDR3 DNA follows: TGTGCCAGCAGCTTCTCGCCGTCTATGAACACTGAAGCTTTCTTT. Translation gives CASSFSPSMNTEAFF. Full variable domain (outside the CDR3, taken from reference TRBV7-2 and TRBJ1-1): GAGVSQSPSNKVTEKGKDVELRCDPISGHTALYWYRQSLGQGLEFLIYFQGNSAPDKSGLPSDRFSAERTGGSVSTLTIQRTQQEDSAVYLCASSFSPSMNTEAFFGQGTRLTVV.

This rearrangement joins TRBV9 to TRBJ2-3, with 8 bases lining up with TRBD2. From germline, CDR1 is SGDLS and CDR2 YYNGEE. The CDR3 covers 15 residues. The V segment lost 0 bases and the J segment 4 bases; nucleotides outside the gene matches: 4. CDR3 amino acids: CASSVARGGADTQYF. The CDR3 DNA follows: TGTGCCAGCAGCGTAGCTCGGGGGGGTGCAGATACGCAGTATTTT.